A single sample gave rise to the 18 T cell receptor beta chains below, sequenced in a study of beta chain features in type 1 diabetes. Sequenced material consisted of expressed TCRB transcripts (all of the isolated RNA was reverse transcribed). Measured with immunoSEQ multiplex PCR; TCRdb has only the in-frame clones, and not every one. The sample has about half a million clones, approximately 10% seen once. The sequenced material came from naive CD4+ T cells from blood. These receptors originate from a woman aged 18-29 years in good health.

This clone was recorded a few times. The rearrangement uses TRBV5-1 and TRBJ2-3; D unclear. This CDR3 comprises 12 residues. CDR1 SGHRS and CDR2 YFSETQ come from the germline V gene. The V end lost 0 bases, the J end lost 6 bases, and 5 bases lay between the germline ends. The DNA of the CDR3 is TGCGCCAGCAGCTTGGAGGTGGATACGCAGTATTTT. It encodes CASSLEVDTQYF.

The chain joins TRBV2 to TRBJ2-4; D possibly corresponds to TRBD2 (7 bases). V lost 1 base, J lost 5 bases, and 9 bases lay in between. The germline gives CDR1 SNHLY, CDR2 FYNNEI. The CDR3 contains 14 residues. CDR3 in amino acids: CASSEVGGQNIQYF. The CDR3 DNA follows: TGTGCCAGCAGTGAAGTCGGGGGGCAAAACATTCAGTACTTC.

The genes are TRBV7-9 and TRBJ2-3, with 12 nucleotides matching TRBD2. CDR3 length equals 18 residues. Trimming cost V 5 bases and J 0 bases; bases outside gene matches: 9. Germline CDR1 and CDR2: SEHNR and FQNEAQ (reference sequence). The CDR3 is CASSPPSSGGASTDTQYF. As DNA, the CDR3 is TGTGCCAGCAGCCCCCCTTCTAGCGGGGGGGCAAGCACAGATACGCAGTATTTT.

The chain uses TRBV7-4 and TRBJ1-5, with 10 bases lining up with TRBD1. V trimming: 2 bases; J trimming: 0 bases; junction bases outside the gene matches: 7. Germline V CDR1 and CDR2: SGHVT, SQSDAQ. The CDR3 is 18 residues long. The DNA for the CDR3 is TGTGCCAGCAGCTTATTGGACAGGGGGAAATATAGCAATCAGCCCCAGCATTTT. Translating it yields CASSLLDRGKYSNQPQHF. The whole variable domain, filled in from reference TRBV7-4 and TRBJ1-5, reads GAGVSQSPRYKVAKRGRDVALRCDSISGHVTLYWYRQTLGQGSEVLTYSQSDAQRDKSGRPSGRFSAERPERSVSTLKIQRTEQGDSAVYLCASSLLDRGKYSNQPQHFGDGTRLSIL.

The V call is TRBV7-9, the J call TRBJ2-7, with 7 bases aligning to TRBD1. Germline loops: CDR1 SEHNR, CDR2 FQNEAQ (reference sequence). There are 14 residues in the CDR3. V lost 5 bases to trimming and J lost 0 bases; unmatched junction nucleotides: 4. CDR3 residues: CASSPRDSSYEQYV. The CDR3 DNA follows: TGTGCCAGCAGCCCAAGGGACAGCTCCTACGAGCAGTACGTC.

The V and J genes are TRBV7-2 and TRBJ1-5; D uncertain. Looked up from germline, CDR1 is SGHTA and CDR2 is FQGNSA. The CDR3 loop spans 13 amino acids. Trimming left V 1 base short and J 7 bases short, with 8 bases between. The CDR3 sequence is CASSLGIEQPQHF. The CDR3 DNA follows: TGTGCCAGCAGCTTAGGGATTGAACAGCCCCAGCATTTT.

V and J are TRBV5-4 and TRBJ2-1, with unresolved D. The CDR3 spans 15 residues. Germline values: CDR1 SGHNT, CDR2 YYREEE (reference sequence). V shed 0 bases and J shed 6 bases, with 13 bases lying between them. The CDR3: CASSLEVSTLNEQFF. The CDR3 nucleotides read TGTGCCAGCAGCTTGGAAGTCTCGACTCTCAATGAGCAGTTCTTC.

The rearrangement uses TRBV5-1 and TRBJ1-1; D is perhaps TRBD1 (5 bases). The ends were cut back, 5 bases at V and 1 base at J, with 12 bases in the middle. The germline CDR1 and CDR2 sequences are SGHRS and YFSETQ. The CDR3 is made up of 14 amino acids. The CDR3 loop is CASRYQTGNTEAFF. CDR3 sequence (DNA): TGCGCCAGCAGGTACCAAACAGGGAACACTGAAGCTTTCTTT. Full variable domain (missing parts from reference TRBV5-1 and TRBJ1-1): KAGVTQTPRYLIKTRGQQVTLSCSPISGHRSVSWYQQTPGQGLQFLFEYFSETQRNKGNFPGRFSGRQFSNSRSEMNVSTLELGDSALYLCASRYQTGNTEAFFGQGTRLTVV.

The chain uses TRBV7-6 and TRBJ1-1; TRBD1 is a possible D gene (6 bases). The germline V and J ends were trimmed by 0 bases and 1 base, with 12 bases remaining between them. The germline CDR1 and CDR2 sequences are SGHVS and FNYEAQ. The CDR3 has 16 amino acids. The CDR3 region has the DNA TGTGCCAGCAGCTTAGCAATACGCAGGGGGAACACTGAAGCTTTCTTT. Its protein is CASSLAIRRGNTEAFF.

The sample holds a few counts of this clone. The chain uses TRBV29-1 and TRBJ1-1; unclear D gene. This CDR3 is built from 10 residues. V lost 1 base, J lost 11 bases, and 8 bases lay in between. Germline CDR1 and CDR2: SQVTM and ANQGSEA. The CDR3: CSVEGAAAFF. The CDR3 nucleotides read TGCAGCGTTGAAGGGGCAGCTGCTTTCTTT.

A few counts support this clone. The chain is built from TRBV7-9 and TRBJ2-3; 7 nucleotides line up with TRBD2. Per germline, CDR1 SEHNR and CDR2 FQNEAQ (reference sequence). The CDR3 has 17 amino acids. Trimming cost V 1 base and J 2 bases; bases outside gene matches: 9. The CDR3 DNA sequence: TGTGCCAGCAGCTTAGTTAAATCCCGGGACTACACAGATACGCAGTATTTT. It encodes CASSLVKSRDYTDTQYF.

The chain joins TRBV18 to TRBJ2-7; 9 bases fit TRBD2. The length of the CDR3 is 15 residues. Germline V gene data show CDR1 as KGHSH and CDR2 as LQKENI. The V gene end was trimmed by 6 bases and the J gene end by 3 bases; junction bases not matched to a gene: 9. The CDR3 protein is CASSRLAATLYEQYF. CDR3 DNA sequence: TGTGCCAGCTCCCGACTAGCGGCGACCCTCTACGAGCAGTACTTC.

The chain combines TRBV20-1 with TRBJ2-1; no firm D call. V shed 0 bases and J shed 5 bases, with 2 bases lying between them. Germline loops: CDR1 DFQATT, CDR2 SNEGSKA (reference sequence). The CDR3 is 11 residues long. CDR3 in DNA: TGCAGTGCTAGAGAGAACAATGAGCAGTTCTTC. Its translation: CSARENNEQFF.

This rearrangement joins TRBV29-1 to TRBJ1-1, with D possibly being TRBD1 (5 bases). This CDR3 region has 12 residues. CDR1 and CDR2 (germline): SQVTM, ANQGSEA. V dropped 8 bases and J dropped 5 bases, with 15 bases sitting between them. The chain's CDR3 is CSPREIGTEAFF. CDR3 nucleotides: TGCAGCCCCAGGGAGATAGGGACTGAAGCTTTCTTT.

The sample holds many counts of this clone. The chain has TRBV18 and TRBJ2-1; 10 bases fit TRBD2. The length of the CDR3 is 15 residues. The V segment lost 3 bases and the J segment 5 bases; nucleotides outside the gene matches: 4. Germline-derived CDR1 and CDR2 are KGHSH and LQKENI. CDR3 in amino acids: CASSPLLAGHNEQFF. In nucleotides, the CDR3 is TGTGCCAGCTCACCTTTACTAGCGGGACACAATGAGCAGTTCTTC.

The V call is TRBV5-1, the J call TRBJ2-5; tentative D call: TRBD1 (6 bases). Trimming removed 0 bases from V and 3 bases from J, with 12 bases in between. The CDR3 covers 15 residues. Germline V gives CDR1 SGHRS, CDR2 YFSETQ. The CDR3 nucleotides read TGCGCCAGCAGCTTGGCCTTAGGGACAAAAGAGACCCAGTACTTC. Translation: CASSLALGTKETQYF.

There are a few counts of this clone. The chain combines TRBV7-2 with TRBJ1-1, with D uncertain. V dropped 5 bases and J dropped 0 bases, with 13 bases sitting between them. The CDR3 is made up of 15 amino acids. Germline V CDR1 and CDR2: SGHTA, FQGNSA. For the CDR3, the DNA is TGTGCCAGCAGCCTCGGAGAGTGGATGAACACTGAAGCTTTCTTT. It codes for CASSLGEWMNTEAFF.

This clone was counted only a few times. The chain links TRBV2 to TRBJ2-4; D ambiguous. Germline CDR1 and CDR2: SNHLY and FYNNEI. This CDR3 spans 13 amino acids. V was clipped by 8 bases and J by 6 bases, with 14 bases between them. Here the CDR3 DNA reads TGTGCCAGCTTGAGGACCGCGAGAAACATTCAGTACTTC. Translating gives CASLRTARNIQYF.